The 25 T cell receptor beta chains below all came from one sample that was sequenced in a study of T cell repertoires in cytomegalovirus infection. Each CDR3 protein is one row after TCRdb ran MiXCR on the reads. The table includes fewer than 1,000,000 distinct CDR3 sequences, about a third detected once. Which antigens these TCRs recognize remains unknown. Specimen: cultured CD8+ T cells from PBMCs, collected from culture after CMV antigen stimulation. The receptor set was obtained from a human donor in good health (CMV status not recorded). Some clones in this sample may be carry-over from other donors' samples.

In this sample, this clonotype turned up a few times. J is TRBJ2-2 and V is TRBV28; D is uncertain. CDR1 and CDR2 (germline): MDHEN, SYDVKM. CDR3 length equals 13 residues. Between the trimmed V and J ends, which lost 7 bases and 5 bases, there was a span of 11 bases. The CDR3 sequence: CASTILGTGELFF. CDR3 nucleotide sequence: TGTGCCAGCACCATCCTTGGGACCGGGGAGCTGTTTTTT.

This chain links TRBV19 with TRBJ2-5, with a weak D call TRBD2 (5 bases). This CDR3 is 13 amino acids long. V lost 7 bases to trimming and J lost 3 bases, with 12 bases between them. Germline V gives CDR1 LNHDA, CDR2 SQIVND (reference sequence). CDR3 sequence: CASIGKDEETQYF. The CDR3 DNA reads TGTGCCAGTATCGGGAAGGACGAAGAGACCCAGTACTTC.

The V gene is TRBV7-9, the J gene TRBJ2-3; D unclear. Germline-derived CDR1 and CDR2 are SEHNR and FQNEAQ (reference sequence). This CDR3 is built from 14 residues. V lost 0 bases to trimming and J lost 9 bases, with 13 bases between them. CDR3 in amino acids: CASSLALPNGTQYF. CDR3 nucleotide sequence: TGTGCCAGCAGCTTAGCCCTGCCGAACGGGACGCAGTATTTT.

The rearrangement links TRBV6-5 to TRBJ2-2; D gene unclear. The CDR3 sequence is 19 residues long. Germline CDR1 MNHEY, CDR2 SVGAGI. V gave up 1 base and J gave up 0 bases, with 18 bases separating them. Written as DNA, the CDR3 is TGTGCCAGCAGTTACTTCCCAGGATTTGCAAAGGCGAACACCGGGGAGCTGTTTTTT. Translating it yields CASSYFPGFAKANTGELFF.

This clonotype was found many times. The V call is TRBV6-5, the J call TRBJ1-1, with D perhaps TRBD1 (6 bases). Germline V gives CDR1 MNHEY, CDR2 SVGAGI. CDR3 size: 16 residues. V was shortened by 0 bases and J by 0 bases, with 11 bases between the two germline ends. In DNA, the CDR3 is TGTGCCAGCAGTTACTCGTCAACAGGGATGAACACTGAAGCTTTCTTT. It translates to CASSYSSTGMNTEAFF.

This clonotype was found once. This could be a read error, since a much larger clone is one nucleotide away. The gene calls are TRBV11-2 and TRBJ2-1; TRBD1 agrees at 7 bases. CDR3 length: 15 amino acids. The germline CDR1 and CDR2 sequences are SGHAT and FQNNGV. CDR3 amino acids: CVSSSSWDSYDEQFF. CDR3 coding DNA: TGTGTCAGCAGCTCCTCCTGGGACAGCTACGATGAGCAGTTCTTC.

The chain combines TRBV6-1 with TRBJ1-5; 7 bases match TRBD1. J lost 5 bases, V lost 3 bases, and 4 bases had no gene match. This CDR3 has 14 amino acids. Germline values: CDR1 MNHNS, CDR2 SASEGT. CDR3 loop: CASSEHRGDQPQHF. As DNA, the CDR3 is TGTGCCAGCAGTGAGCACAGGGGCGATCAGCCCCAGCATTTT.

This clonotype was observed a few times. This chain connects TRBV7-9 to TRBJ2-5, with 7 bases aligning to TRBD1. The V gene's germline CDR1 is SEHNR and CDR2 FQNEAQ (reference sequence). After removal of 1 base from V and 5 bases from J, the junction contained 7 bases not matched to a gene. CDR3 size: 15 residues. CDR3: CASSLVGRGMETQYF. In DNA, the CDR3 is TGTGCCAGCAGCTTAGTCGGCAGGGGGATGGAGACCCAGTACTTC.

The chain combines TRBV9 with TRBJ2-6; TRBD1 might be the D (6 bases). The CDR3 is made up of 19 amino acids. Trimming left V 0 bases short and J 0 bases short, with 16 bases between. From germline, CDR1 is SGDLS and CDR2 YYNGEE. The CDR3 DNA reads TGTGCCAGCAGCGTAGATGCGGACAGTTATAGCTCTGGGGCCAACGTCCTGACTTTC. Translation: CASSVDADSYSSGANVLTF.

The CDR3 is CASSDSGGARNEQFF. The CDR3 nucleotides are TGTGCCAGCAGCGACAGCGGGGGGGCCCGTAATGAGCAGTTCTTC. The V and J genes are TRBV2 and TRBJ2-1; 10 bases match TRBD2. The CDR3 is 15 amino acids. Germline CDR1 is SNHLY and CDR2 is FYNNEI. V dropped 6 bases and J dropped 7; count of bases not matched to a gene: 9.

This clonotype was recorded many times. An end of the junction differs from the germline gene, which may be a read error. The chain combines TRBV7-7 with TRBJ2-7; 11 bases match TRBD1. From germline, CDR1 is SSHAT and CDR2 FNYEAQ (reference sequence). This CDR3 is 15 amino acids long. The CDR3 loop is CASSPGTGGTYEQYF. Written as DNA, the CDR3 is TGTGCTAGCAGCCCGGGGACAGGGGGAACCTACGAGCAGTACTTC.

This clonotype was seen many times. V gene TRBV7-6 combines with J gene TRBJ2-7, with D possibly TRBD2 on 6 matching bases. The CDR3 is 13 amino acids. The V end was cut by 5 bases, the J end by 6 bases, with 14 bases between. The germline V gene encodes CDR1 SGHVS and CDR2 FNYEAQ. The CDR3 loop reads CASSPTGRSEQYF. DNA of the CDR3: TGTGCCAGCAGCCCCACCGGGAGATCCGAGCAGTACTTC.

The V and J genes are TRBV12-3 or TRBV12-4 and TRBJ2-3, with D uncertain. The CDR3 has 13 amino acids. V was pared by 7 bases and J by 0 bases, with 8 bases between. CDR3 protein: CASTGTSTDTQYF. The DNA for the CDR3 is TGTGCCAGCACGGGCACTAGCACAGATACGCAGTATTTT.

The rearrangement links TRBV19 to TRBJ1-1; 8 nucleotides align to TRBD1. Germline V lookup: CDR1 LNHDA, CDR2 SQIVND (reference sequence). With 0 bases clipped from V and 0 bases from J, the junction kept 6 bases outside the gene matches. The CDR3 spans 17 residues. The DNA for the CDR3 is TGTGCCAGTAGTATAGAAGGACAGGGCCCAATGAACACTGAAGCTTTCTTT. Translating it yields CASSIEGQGPMNTEAFF.

V usage is TRBV11-3 and J usage is TRBJ2-2; possibly TRBD2 for D (5 bases). Germline lookup yields CDR1 SGHNT and CDR2 YENEEA. Deletions cut 3 bases from V and 2 bases from J, with 13 bases between. The CDR3 spans 16 residues. The CDR3 protein is CASSFRGIANTGELFF. CDR3 DNA: TGTGCCAGCAGCTTTAGAGGGATAGCAAACACCGGGGAGCTGTTTTTT. Filled out from reference TRBV11-3 and TRBJ2-2, the complete variable domain reads EAGVVQSPRYKIIEKKQPVAFWCNPISGHNTLYWYLQNLGQGPELLIRYENEEAVDDSQLPKDRFSAERLKGVDSTLKIQPAELGDSAVYLCASSFRGIANTGELFFGEGSRLTVL.

J is TRBJ2-7 and V is TRBV12-3 or TRBV12-4; D possibly corresponds to TRBD1 (6 bases). Trimming left V 5 bases short and J 0 bases short, with 14 bases between. The CDR3 is made up of 15 amino acids. The CDR3 loop is CASSQSQGFSYEQYF. The CDR3, as DNA: TGTGCCAGCAGTCAATCACAGGGCTTCTCCTACGAGCAGTACTTC.

In this sample, this clonotype turned up many times. This rearrangement joins TRBV7-8 to TRBJ1-2; the match to TRBD1 covers 8 bases. CDR3 length: 17 residues. V was pared by 5 bases and J by 5 bases, with 16 bases of the junction left unmatched. Germline assignment: CDR1 SGHVS and CDR2 FQNEAQ. CDR3 amino acids: CASSPFYGQGEGYGYTF. CDR3 sequence (DNA): TGTGCCAGCAGCCCCTTCTACGGACAGGGAGAAGGGTATGGCTACACCTTC.

In its sample, this clonotype was seen a few times. The chain uses TRBV27 and TRBJ1-1, with D possibly matching TRBD1 (5 bases). This CDR3 has 15 amino acids. Germline assignment: CDR1 MNHEY and CDR2 SMNVEV (reference sequence). V dropped 2 bases and J dropped 6 bases, with 16 bases sitting between them. This chain's CDR3 is CASSLTRSGGPEAFF. The DNA for the CDR3 is TGTGCCAGCAGTTTAACTCGCAGTGGGGGACCTGAAGCTTTCTTT.

This clonotype was detected ten times or more. The chain couples TRBV10-3 to TRBJ2-1; 14 bases match TRBD2. This CDR3 is 18 amino acids long. Germline V gene sequence: CDR1 ENHRY, CDR2 SYGVKD. V was pared by 10 bases and J by 3 bases, with 14 bases of the junction left unmatched. The DNA for the CDR3 is TGTGCCACCCGATTTGGGACTAGCGGGGGCCACCTCTACAATGAGCAGTTCTTC. Translation: CATRFGTSGGHLYNEQFF.

The chain recombines TRBV11-2 with TRBJ2-7; D is ambiguous. Looked up from germline, CDR1 is SGHAT and CDR2 is FQNNGV. Trimming shortened V by 3 bases and J by 0 bases, and 6 bases separated the two germline ends. This CDR3 comprises 13 residues. CDR3 nucleotides: TGTGCCAGCAGCTTGGGGTTCTCCTACGAGCAGTACTTC. Translated, it gives CASSLGFSYEQYF.

This clonotype was seen a few times. The V call is TRBV27, the J call TRBJ1-5, with a possible D match to TRBD1 (6 bases). The germline gives CDR1 MNHEY, CDR2 SMNVEV (reference sequence). CDR3 size: 15 residues. Trimming took 6 bases from V and 2 from J, leaving 14 bases between them. CDR3 sequence: CASSAGGVGNQPQHF. DNA for the CDR3: TGTGCCAGCAGCGCCGGGGGCGTGGGCAATCAGCCCCAGCATTTT.

Ten or more counts support this clonotype. The chain couples TRBV7-9 to TRBJ2-3; the D gene could be TRBD1 or TRBD2 (5 bases each). Per the germline V gene, CDR1 is SEHNR and CDR2 is FQNEAQ (reference sequence). The CDR3 is made up of 14 amino acids. V lost 6 bases, J lost 1 base, and 11 bases lay in between. CDR3 in DNA: TGTGCCAGCAGGCCGGGACGCCGCACAGATACGCAGTATTTT. The encoded protein is CASRPGRRTDTQYF.

This CDR3 reads CASSLESSGEETQYF. CDR3 sequence (DNA): TGTGCCAGCAGCTTAGAGTCTAGCGGGGAAGAGACCCAGTACTTC. The gene calls are TRBV11-3 and TRBJ2-5; 9 positions match TRBD2. Per germline, CDR1 SGHNT and CDR2 YENEEA. The ends lost 0 bases at V and 3 bases at J; junction bases unmatched: 2. The CDR3 length is 15 residues.

This clonotype was seen at least ten times. The chain employs TRBV7-8 and TRBJ2-1; D is perhaps TRBD1 or TRBD2 (6 bases each). V was pared by 5 bases and J by 7 bases, with 18 bases between. CDR1 SGHVS and CDR2 FQNEAQ come from the germline V gene. The CDR3 sequence is 15 residues long. For the CDR3, the DNA is TGTGCCAGCAGCCAATACACGGGGGCTTGGAATGAGCAGTTCTTC. It encodes CASSQYTGAWNEQFF.

The chain has TRBV7-9 and TRBJ2-3; D possibly corresponds to TRBD2 (6 bases). This CDR3 comprises 16 residues. Looked up from germline, CDR1 is SEHNR and CDR2 is FQNEAQ (reference sequence). Trimming removed 5 bases from V and 0 bases from J, with 15 bases in between. The chain's CDR3 is CASSASLGGSTDTQYF. CDR3 DNA sequence: TGTGCCAGCAGCGCAAGTCTGGGGGGTAGCACAGATACGCAGTATTTT. The full variable domain, its missing parts supplied by reference TRBV7-9 and TRBJ2-3, is DTGVSQNPRHKITKRGQNVTFRCDPISEHNRLYWYRQTLGQGPEFLTYFQNEAQLEKSRLLSDRFSAERPKGSFSTLEIQRTEQGDSAMYLCASSASLGGSTDTQYFGPGTRLTVL.